This T cell receptor beta chain emerged from a study of blood T cell repertoires in COVID-19. About the study: COVID-19 samples collected from the United States, Italy and Spain covered acute and convalescent phases. From T cells, B-cell-depleted T cells, or PBMCs came the material, which was cDNA or gDNA.

Authors' analysis steps: The authors estimated nucleated cell counts from reference gene primer amplification. Sequencing used immunoSEQ multiplex PCR; TCRdb keeps in-frame clones, though not all of them. Clone size and the V and J calls come from that table; the DNA yielded D and trimming. This table holds about 190,000 clones, 90% found once. V dropped 6 bases and J dropped 6; count of bases not matched to a gene: 9. The CDR3 is made up of 14 amino acids. The germline CDR1 and CDR2 sequences are MDHEN and SYDVKM. The V gene is TRBV28, the J gene TRBJ1-1, with 8 bases lining up with TRBD1. The receptor was isolated from a man in his fifties with acute or convalescent COVID-19. Sequencing was done on a sample of peripheral blood. The DNA for the CDR3 is TGTGCCAGCAGAAACCTAGGACAGGGCTCTGAAGCTTTCTTT. It yields the protein CASRNLGQGSEAFF. Full variable domain (missing parts from reference TRBV28 and TRBJ1-1): DVKVTQSSRYLVKRTGEKVFLECVQDMDHENMFWYRQDPGLGLRLIYFSYDVKMKEKGDIPEGYSVSREKKERFSLILESASTNQTSMYLCASRNLGQGSEAFFGQGTRLTVV.